The present entry profiles one TCR beta chain with its context. The antigen remains unidentified. The V gene's germline CDR1 is GTSNPN and CDR2 SVGIG (reference sequence). The CDR3 is 12 residues long. V lost 3 bases and J lost 4, with 9 bases in between. The data were obtained in a study of shared clonotypes between healthy human individuals. Every immunoSEQ plate was one replicate of a subset's evenly spread DNA. Assay: immunoSEQ multiplex PCR; the TCRdb copy retains only in-frame clones and omits some. The data contain under 2.5 million clones, 85% to 95% of them singletons. Study results and caveats: The represented genetic and exposure-history diversity was limited by the small number of donors. Shared clonotypes: 4.5% to 5% naive CD4, about 3.3% naive CD8, 2% to 2.5% memory CD4, approximately 0.4% memory CD8.

The chain employs TRBV30 and TRBJ1-1; TRBD1 might be the D (5 bases). The source material was naive CD4+ T cells from PBMCs. Subset of the sample: CD45RA+ positively selected. This TCR was sampled from a man aged 18 to 30 in good health. Some clones in this sample may be carry-over from other donors' samples. CDR3 region: CAWRRQFTEAFF. DNA for the CDR3: TGTGCCTGGAGGAGACAGTTCACTGAAGCTTTCTTT. Full variable domain (missing parts from reference TRBV30 and TRBJ1-1): SQTIHQWPATLVQPVGSPLSLECTVEGTSNPNLYWYRQAAGRGLQLLFYSVGIGQISSEVPQNLSASRPQDRQFILSSKKLLLSDSGFYLCAWRRQFTEAFFGQGTRLTVV.